This entry describes one TCR beta chain. Antigen specificity is unknown. TCR beta libraries were prepared from cDNA with unique molecular identifiers. About 500,000 cDNA molecules were obtained per 1 to 10 million input T cells. TCRdb passed the PCR reads through MiXCR, listing each CDR3 protein once. Altogether over 700,000 distinct CDR3 sequences are present, roughly 29% being singletons, with the ten largest covering under 0.7%. This record comes from a study of post-analysis software for immune sequencing data. Across the whole study: Both relapsing-remitting and secondary progressive multiple sclerosis featured among the disease courses, as did progressive-relapsing multiple sclerosis.

The study's findings and limits: Compared with controls, patients had more of five TRBV segments, including TRBV5-6, TRBV5-1 and TRBV20-1. Normalized Chao1 diversity was significantly lower in multiple sclerosis patients than in controls.

Germline CDR1 and CDR2: SGHAT and FQNNGV. This CDR3 is built from 13 residues. V lost 0 bases, J lost 7 bases, and 6 bases lay in between. The chain combines TRBV11-2 with TRBJ2-2; D is unresolved. This clonotype was sampled from a girl under 18 with multiple sclerosis. Sequencing was done on a sample of blood. In DNA, the CDR3 is TGTGCCAGCAGCTTAGACCACATCGGGGAGCTGTTTTTT. It translates to CASSLDHIGELFF.